This section outlines one TCR beta chain sequence together with its context. Its antigen is not known. Sampling times: baseline, cycle 4 day 1, cycle 7 day 1. The data belong to a study of OX40 agonist ivuxolimab in advanced cancers. Study as a whole: In this cohort, patients received ivuxolimab, an agonistic anti-OX40 (CD134) antibody. Overall study results and limits: Doses of 0.1 to 3.0 mg/kg were accompanied by clonal expansion of CD4+ and CD8+ blood T cells by week 6. In general, CD8+ T cells held more expanded clones than CD4+ did, on average.

Method: immunoSEQ multiplex PCR; TCRdb's copy keeps in-frame clones and lacks some. Here the sample spans around 92,000 clones, about 80% being singletons. Germline CDR1 MGHDK, CDR2 SYGVNS. V lost 6 bases, J lost 0 bases, and 1 base stayed unmatched. This CDR3 is built from 13 residues. This chain connects TRBV25-1 to TRBJ1-1; 7 positions match TRBD1. The receptor was derived from an adult with an advanced solid tumor such as melanoma, head and neck, liver or kidney cancer. Here the sequenced sample was CD4+ or CD8+ T cells sorted from blood, taken in a trial of the OX40 agonist ivuxolimab. CDR3 coding DNA: TGTGCCAGCAGGGGACAGCTGAACACTGAAGCTTTCTTT. Amino acids: CASRGQLNTEAFF.